Presented here are 30 T cell receptor beta chains from one specimen sequenced in a study of control samples from healthy donors and cancer patients. This table comes from immunoSEQ multiplex PCR, and its TCRdb copy is limited to in-frame clones, with some not included. This repertoire shows approximately 150,000 clones, 93% found once; its top ten account for almost 6%. What was sequenced was blood. All receptors come from a man between 18 and 35 years old in good health.

This chain connects TRBV7-2 to TRBJ2-1; D gene uncertain. The germline V gene has CDR1 SGHTA and CDR2 FQGNSA. The CDR3 extends over 13 amino acids. V lost 3 bases to trimming and J lost 4 bases, with 7 bases between them. CDR3 protein: CASSLSPYNEQFF. In nucleotides, the CDR3 is TGTGCCAGCAGCTTGAGCCCGTACAATGAGCAGTTCTTC. The full variable domain, in which reference TRBV7-2 and TRBJ2-1 provide the parts outside the CDR3, is GAGVSQSPSNKVTEKGKDVELRCDPISGHTALYWYRQSLGQGLEFLIYFQGNSAPDKSGLPSDRFSAERTGGSVSTLTIQRTQQEDSAVYLCASSLSPYNEQFFGPGTRLTVL.

The J gene is TRBJ2-1, the V gene TRBV4-2, with D perhaps matching TRBD1 or TRBD2 (5 bases each). Trimming left V 6 bases short and J 10 bases short, with 25 bases between. The CDR3 loop spans 16 amino acids. Germline loops: CDR1 LGHNA, CDR2 YNFKEQ. CDR3 sequence (DNA): TGTGCCAGCAGTCCTCTCTCCGGGAATACCTGGGGGGAGCAGTTCTTC. Protein product: CASSPLSGNTWGEQFF.

The genes are TRBV30 and TRBJ1-5; TRBD1 matches 9 bases. The CDR3 consists of 14 residues. Germline CDR1 is GTSNPN and CDR2 is SVGIG (reference sequence). With V trimmed by 3 bases and J by 7 bases, 7 bases remained unmatched. The CDR3 DNA follows: TGTGCCTGGAGCGCGGACAGGGGCAGGCAGCCCCAGCATTTT. Residues: CAWSADRGRQPQHF.

The chain carries TRBV21-1 and TRBJ1-1. TRBV21-1 is a pseudogene. The CDR3 consists of 13 residues. The CDR3 DNA is TGTGCCAGCATTACGGGTGAGAACACTGAAGCTTTCTTT. Protein product: CASITGENTEAFF.

The rearrangement uses TRBV5-6 and TRBJ2-5, with D unresolved. The length of the CDR3 is 11 residues. Germline CDR1 is SGHDT and CDR2 is YYEEEE. The germline V and J ends were trimmed by 5 bases and 5 bases, with 7 bases remaining between them. CDR3 loop: CASSGMETQYF. The CDR3 region has the DNA TGTGCCAGCAGTGGCATGGAGACCCAGTACTTC.

The chain is built from TRBV9 and TRBJ2-3; 11 positions match TRBD2. The junction had 6 bases not matched to a gene; V was cut back by 3 bases and J by 6 bases. The CDR3 length is 15 residues. From germline, CDR1 is SGDLS and CDR2 YYNGEE. In DNA, the CDR3 is TGTGCCAGCAGCGCGGGACTAGCGGCCCCGGATACGCAGTATTTT. Protein product: CASSAGLAAPDTQYF.

This clone was picked up one time. This CDR3 reads CASSLRYTGELFF. The CDR3 coding sequence is TGCGCCAGCAGCTTACGATACACCGGGGAGCTGTTTTTT. V usage is TRBV5-1 and J usage is TRBJ2-2; D unresolved. Trimming took off 2 bases at V and 3 bases at J, with 5 bases between the two ends. Per the germline V gene, CDR1 is SGHRS and CDR2 is YFSETQ. CDR3 length equals 13 residues. The full variable domain, in which reference TRBV5-1 and TRBJ2-2 provide the parts outside the CDR3, is KAGVTQTPRYLIKTRGQQVTLSCSPISGHRSVSWYQQTPGQGLQFLFEYFSETQRNKGNFPGRFSGRQFSNSRSEMNVSTLELGDSALYLCASSLRYTGELFFGEGSRLTVL.

The chain joins TRBV9 to TRBJ2-7, with 9 positions matching TRBD2. Germline V CDR1 and CDR2: SGDLS, YYNGEE. V trimming: 3 bases; J trimming: 6 bases; junction bases outside the gene matches: 22. The length of the CDR3 is 19 residues. The CDR3 DNA sequence: TGTGCCAGCAGCGCCCCACGGGGCCGCGGGGGGGCAGAGTGGGGCGAGCAGTACTTC. Translation: CASSAPRGRGGAEWGEQYF.

This clone was detected only once. The J gene is TRBJ2-7, the V gene TRBV27; D gene unclear. The CDR3 covers 11 residues. With 3 bases removed from V and 6 bases from J, the gap between germline ends came to 6 bases. The germline CDR1 and CDR2 sequences are MNHEY and SMNVEV (reference sequence). The CDR3 nucleotides are TGTGCCAGCAGTTTTAACAGCGAGCAGTACTTC. Translated: CASSFNSEQYF.

The genes are TRBV6-1 and TRBJ1-2, with D possibly TRBD1 on 5 matching bases. The V end lost 0 bases, the J end lost 0 bases, and 17 bases lay between the germline ends. CDR3 size: 18 residues. In germline, CDR1 is MNHNS, CDR2 SASEGT. The CDR3, as DNA: TGTGCCAGCAGTGAAGCTGGAGGGACCCACCACTCTAACTATGGCTACACCTTC. As protein: CASSEAGGTHHSNYGYTF.

This clone has only a few counts. The chain combines TRBV3-1 (or the pseudogene TRBV3-2) with TRBJ1-5; D is ambiguous. The germline CDR1 and CDR2 sequences are LGHDT and YNNKEL (reference sequence). Trimming stripped 0 bases from V and 0 bases from J, with 0 bases between. CDR3 size: 13 residues. The CDR3 reads CASSQDSNQPQHF. The CDR3 DNA sequence: TGTGCCAGCAGCCAAGATAGCAATCAGCCCCAGCATTTT.

The rearrangement joins TRBV4-3 to TRBJ2-1, with D tentatively TRBD1 (7 bases). CDR1 is LGHNA and CDR2 is YSLEER in the germline V gene. V lost 4 bases to trimming and J lost 0 bases, with 13 bases between them. The CDR3 is made up of 16 amino acids. DNA for the CDR3: TGCGCCAGCAGCCCCAGGGGGGTGAGCTCCTACAATGAGCAGTTCTTC. Amino acid sequence: CASSPRGVSSYNEQFF.

The chain carries TRBV15 and TRBJ1-5; perhaps TRBD1 as D (5 bases). V was pared by 3 bases and J by 6 bases, with 15 bases between. CDR1 is LNHNV and CDR2 is YYDKDF in the germline V gene (reference sequence). The CDR3 extends over 15 amino acids. Here the CDR3 DNA reads TGTGCCACCAGCAGGGGTAGGGGTTCGGGTCAGCCCCAGCATTTT. Translation gives CATSRGRGSGQPQHF.

V and J are TRBV7-9 and TRBJ2-2; D unresolved. The V gene lost 3 bases and the J gene lost 7 bases, with 6 bases spanning the gap. The CDR3 has 12 residues. Germline V gives CDR1 SEHNR, CDR2 FQNEAQ (reference sequence). The CDR3 loop is CASSFSDGELFF. CDR3 nucleotides: TGTGCCAGCAGCTTTTCGGACGGGGAGCTGTTTTTT. Together with reference TRBV7-9 and TRBJ2-2, the CDR3 gives the full variable domain: DTGVSQNPRHKITKRGQNVTFRCDPISEHNRLYWYRQTLGQGPEFLTYFQNEAQLEKSRLLSDRFSAERPKGSFSTLEIQRTEQGDSAMYLCASSFSDGELFFGEGSRLTVL.

The chain employs TRBV7-3 and TRBJ2-3; unclear D gene. Germline V gene sequence: CDR1 SGHTA, CDR2 FQGTGA. The germline V and J ends were trimmed by 3 bases and 4 bases, with 8 bases remaining between them. The CDR3 is made up of 13 amino acids. CDR3 bases: TGTGCCAGCAGCTTCATAGCTTCAGATACGCAGTATTTT. Its translation: CASSFIASDTQYF.

The V gene is TRBV2, the J gene TRBJ1-3; unclear D gene. The germline V and J ends were trimmed by 6 bases and 4 bases, with 13 bases remaining between them. CDR1 and CDR2 from the germline V gene are SNHLY and FYNNEI. This CDR3 contains 14 residues. The CDR3 DNA reads TGTGCCAGCAGCGCCGCCCGGCAAGGAAACACCATATATTTT. Its protein is CASSAARQGNTIYF.

The CDR3 region is CASSRNAGGGQYF. The CDR3 bases are TGTGCCAGCAGCCGCAACGCTGGGGGGGGGCAGTATTTT. The chain combines TRBV5-4 with TRBJ2-3, with 7 nucleotides matching TRBD2. Trimming removed 4 bases from V and 11 bases from J; junction bases left unmatched: 10. The germline V gene encodes CDR1 SGHNT and CDR2 YYREEE (reference sequence). The CDR3 length is 13 residues.

In nucleotides, the CDR3 is TGTGCCAGCAGCCAAGTTTGGCGCTTGAGCTCCTACGAGCAGTACTTC. It specifies CASSQVWRLSSYEQYF. V and J are TRBV3-1 (or the pseudogene TRBV3-2) and TRBJ2-7, with unresolved D. This CDR3 contains 16 residues. Germline V gene sequence: CDR1 LGHDT, CDR2 YNNKEL (reference sequence). V lost 1 base and J 0 bases, leaving 13 bases between the germline ends.

This rearrangement joins TRBV7-9 to TRBJ2-1; 10 nucleotides align to TRBD2. CDR1 and CDR2 (germline): SEHNR, FQNEAQ (reference sequence). J lost 8 bases, V lost 1 base, and 8 bases had no gene match. The CDR3 has 16 amino acids. CDR3 residues: CASSLGLAGAADEQFF. In DNA, the CDR3 is TGTGCCAGCAGCTTAGGGCTAGCGGGGGCCGCGGATGAGCAGTTCTTC.

V gene TRBV7-9 combines with J gene TRBJ1-2, with 9 bases identical to TRBD1. Germline lookup yields CDR1 SEHNR and CDR2 FQNEAQ (reference sequence). There are 15 residues in the CDR3. J lost 8 bases, V lost 4 bases, and 11 bases had no gene match. CDR3 loop: CASSSPGTGLRGYTF. In nucleotides, the CDR3 is TGTGCCAGCAGCTCCCCCGGGACAGGGTTAAGAGGCTACACCTTC.

In its sample, this clone was seen a few times. V usage is TRBV19 and J usage is TRBJ1-4, with 7 bases that match TRBD1. The CDR3 loop spans 15 amino acids. From germline, CDR1 is LNHDA and CDR2 SQIVND (reference sequence). J lost 3 bases, V lost 6 bases, and 7 bases had no gene match. The DNA for the CDR3 is TGTGCCAGTAGCCAAAGGGACAGTGCTAATGAAAAACTGTTTTTT. Translated, it gives CASSQRDSANEKLFF.

This clone appeared a few times. The rearrangement uses TRBV27 and TRBJ2-1; 7 nucleotides line up with TRBD1. Per the germline V gene, CDR1 is MNHEY and CDR2 is SMNVEV (reference sequence). With 6 bases clipped from V and 10 bases from J, the junction kept 12 bases outside the gene matches. The CDR3 sequence is 14 residues long. CDR3 loop: CASRQGHLPGEQFF. CDR3 DNA sequence: TGTGCCAGCAGACAGGGGCACCTCCCCGGGGAGCAGTTCTTC.

The chain joins TRBV5-1 to TRBJ2-7, with TRBD1 matching 9 bases. The CDR3 extends over 14 amino acids. The V segment lost 3 bases and the J segment 3 bases; nucleotides outside the gene matches: 4. Germline CDR1 is SGHRS and CDR2 is YFSETQ. DNA for the CDR3: TGCGCCAGCAGCTCCGGGACAGGGAACTACGAGCAGTACTTC. Protein product: CASSSGTGNYEQYF. Full variable domain (outside the CDR3, taken from reference TRBV5-1 and TRBJ2-7): KAGVTQTPRYLIKTRGQQVTLSCSPISGHRSVSWYQQTPGQGLQFLFEYFSETQRNKGNFPGRFSGRQFSNSRSEMNVSTLELGDSALYLCASSSGTGNYEQYFGPGTRLTVT.

This chain joins TRBV5-8 and TRBJ1-3; D is possibly TRBD1 (5 bases). V lost 2 bases to trimming and J lost 0 bases, with 9 bases between them. Germline CDR1 is SGHTS and CDR2 is YDEGEE. The CDR3 consists of 15 residues. CDR3 sequence (DNA): TGTGCCAGCAGCTTAACCACAGGCTCTGGAAACACCATATATTTT. This translates into CASSLTTGSGNTIYF.

This clone was observed once. This rearrangement joins TRBV11-3 to TRBJ2-7; perhaps TRBD2 as D (7 bases). The CDR3 has 14 amino acids. The germline V gene has CDR1 SGHNT and CDR2 YENEEA. With 8 bases removed from V and 2 bases from J, the gap between germline ends came to 16 bases. In DNA form, the CDR3 reads TGTGCCAGCTCGGGGGGCCCGGACCCCTACGAGCAGTACTTC. Translating it yields CASSGGPDPYEQYF.

V is TRBV6-5 and J is TRBJ1-2, with D unresolved. V was clipped by 5 bases and J by 0 bases, with 10 bases between them. This CDR3 comprises 14 residues. The germline V gene has CDR1 MNHEY and CDR2 SVGAGI. Here the CDR3 DNA reads TGTGCCAGCAGTAGGACGCGGGCTAACTATGGCTACACCTTC. The encoded protein is CASSRTRANYGYTF.

This rearrangement joins TRBV20-1 to TRBJ1-1; TRBD1 agrees at 8 bases. V lost 5 bases, J lost 4 bases, and 0 bases stayed unmatched. Germline V gene data show CDR1 as DFQATT and CDR2 as SNEGSKA (reference sequence). This CDR3 spans 11 amino acids. As DNA, the CDR3 is TGCAGTGCTGGGACAGGCACTGAAGCTTTCTTT. It translates to CSAGTGTEAFF.

CDR3 DNA sequence: TGTGCCAGCCGTCGGACCTGGGGAGTGTTAGATGAAAAACTGTTTTTT. This translates into CASRRTWGVLDEKLFF. V usage is TRBV5-6 and J usage is TRBJ1-4; no definite D call. Trimming removed 7 bases at V and 6 bases at J, with 22 bases between. This CDR3 has 16 amino acids. CDR1 is SGHDT, CDR2 YYEEEE, per germline.

This chain links TRBV5-6 with TRBJ2-1; 7 bases line up with TRBD1. The trim removed 4 bases at V and 9 bases at J, leaving 10 bases unmatched. The CDR3 covers 14 residues. Germline V gives CDR1 SGHDT, CDR2 YYEEEE. CDR3: CASSPRQGPSEQFF. For the CDR3, the DNA is TGTGCCAGCAGCCCTCGACAGGGTCCAAGTGAGCAGTTCTTC.

The chain links TRBV11-2 to TRBJ2-7; the match to TRBD1 covers 8 bases. This CDR3 region has 14 residues. Germline V lookup: CDR1 SGHAT, CDR2 FQNNGV. The ends lost 3 bases at V and 2 bases at J; junction bases unmatched: 3. The CDR3 region has the DNA TGTGCCAGCAGCTTCGGACAGGGACCCTACGAGCAGTACTTC. The encoded protein is CASSFGQGPYEQYF. The full variable domain, its missing parts supplied by reference TRBV11-2 and TRBJ2-7, is EAGVAQSPRYKIIEKRQSVAFWCNPISGHATLYWYQQILGQGPKLLIQFQNNGVVDDSQLPKDRFSAERLKGVDSTLKIQPAKLEDSAVYLCASSFGQGPYEQYFGPGTRLTVT.